This TCR beta chain was identified in a study of T cell repertoires in cytomegalovirus infection. Study background: HLA-C-restricted CMV epitopes, recently identified, and well-studied HLA-B-restricted ones were used by the study. Both CMV infection and a matching HLA type were indicated by public TCR beta signatures. Whole-study results and caveats: People with CMV and the relevant HLA were identified by cumulative public TCR beta family frequency. The response measured ex vivo was dominated by TCR beta clonotypes (HLA-C-restricted and CMV-specific).

TCRdb re-called the reads through MiXCR, storing one row per CDR3 protein. The sample contains nearly 700,000 distinct CDR3 sequences, around 35% of which appear only once. In regard to this clonotype: Antigen specificity is unknown.

This CDR3 region has 15 residues. Germline CDR1 is SGHAT and CDR2 is FQNNGV. V dropped 6 bases and J dropped 5; count of bases not matched to a gene: 6. The specimen comprised cultured PBMCs, sampled from culture after CMV antigen stimulation. The chain carries TRBV11-2 and TRBJ2-2, with 10 bases identical to TRBD2. The receptor was isolated from a human donor in good health (CMV status not recorded). Some clones in this sample may be carry-over from other donors' samples. CDR3 nucleotide sequence: TGTGCCAGCAGACAACCTAGCGGGAGTACCGGGGAGCTGTTTTTT. Amino acids: CASRQPSGSTGELFF. Variable domain in full (rest from reference TRBV11-2 and TRBJ2-2): EAGVAQSPRYKIIEKRQSVAFWCNPISGHATLYWYQQILGQGPKLLIQFQNNGVVDDSQLPKDRFSAERLKGVDSTLKIQPAKLEDSAVYLCASRQPSGSTGELFFGEGSRLTVL.